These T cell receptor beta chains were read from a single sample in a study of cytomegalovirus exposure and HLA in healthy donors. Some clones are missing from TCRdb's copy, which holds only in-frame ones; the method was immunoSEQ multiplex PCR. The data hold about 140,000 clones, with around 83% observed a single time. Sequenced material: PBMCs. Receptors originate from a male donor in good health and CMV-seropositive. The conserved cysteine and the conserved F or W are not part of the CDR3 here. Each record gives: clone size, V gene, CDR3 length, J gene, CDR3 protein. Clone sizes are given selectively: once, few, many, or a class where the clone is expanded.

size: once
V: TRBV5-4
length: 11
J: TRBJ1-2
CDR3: ASSSGGLYGYT

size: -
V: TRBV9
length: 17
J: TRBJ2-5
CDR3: ASSVGISWTGQYQETQY

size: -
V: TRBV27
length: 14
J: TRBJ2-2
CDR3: ASSLMGAGNTGELF

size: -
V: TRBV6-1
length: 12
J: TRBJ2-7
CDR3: ASSDPRGGREQY

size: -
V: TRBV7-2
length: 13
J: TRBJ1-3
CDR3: ASSPDGLSGNTIY

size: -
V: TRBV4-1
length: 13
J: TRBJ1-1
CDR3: ASSQDQTENTEAF

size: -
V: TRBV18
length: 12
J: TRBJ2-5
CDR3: ASSPGSGGETQY

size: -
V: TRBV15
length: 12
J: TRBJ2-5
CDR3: ATSRDAGEETQY

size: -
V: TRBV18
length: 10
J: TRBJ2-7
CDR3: ASSYSSYEQY

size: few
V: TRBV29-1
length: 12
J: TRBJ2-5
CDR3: SVELAWGGETQY

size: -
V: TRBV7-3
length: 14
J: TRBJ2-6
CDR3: ASSWDRLSGANVLT

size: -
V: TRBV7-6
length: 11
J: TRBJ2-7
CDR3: ASSLGGPYEQY

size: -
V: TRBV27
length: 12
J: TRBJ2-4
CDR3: ASSSRQGGSIQY

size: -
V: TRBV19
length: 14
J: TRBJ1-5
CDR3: ASSTTPGGSNQPQH

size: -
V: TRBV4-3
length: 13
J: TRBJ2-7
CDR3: ASSPSAGGPYEQY

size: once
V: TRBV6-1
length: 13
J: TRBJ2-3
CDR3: ASSEAPSGGDTQY

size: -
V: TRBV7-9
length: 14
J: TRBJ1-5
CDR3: ASSLGAGDTDQPQH

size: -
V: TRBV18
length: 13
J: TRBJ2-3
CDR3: ASSPGTGVTDTQY

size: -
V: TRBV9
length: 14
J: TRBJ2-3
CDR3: ASSVAGFGLSDTQY

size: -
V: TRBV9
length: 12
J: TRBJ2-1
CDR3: ASRGGSLQWEQF

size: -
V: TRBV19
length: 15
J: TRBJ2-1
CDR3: ASSMAGGDGSYNEQF

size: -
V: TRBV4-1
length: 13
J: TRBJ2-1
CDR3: ASSLVRDRGDEQF

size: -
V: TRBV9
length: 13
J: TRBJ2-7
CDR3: ASSAAGTPVYEQY

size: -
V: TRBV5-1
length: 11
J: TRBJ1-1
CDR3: ASSLWGDTEAF

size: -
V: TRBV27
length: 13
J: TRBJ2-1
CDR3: ASSPGLAGYNEQF

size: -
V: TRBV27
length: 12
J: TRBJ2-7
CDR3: ASSPRGAAYEQY

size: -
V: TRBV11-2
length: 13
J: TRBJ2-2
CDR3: ASSPDSLNTGELF

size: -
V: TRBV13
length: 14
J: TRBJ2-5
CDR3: ASSLWTSGGYETQY

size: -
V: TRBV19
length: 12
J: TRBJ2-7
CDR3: ASSIGQGLDEQY

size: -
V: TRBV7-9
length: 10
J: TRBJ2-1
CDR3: ASSLVQVRQF

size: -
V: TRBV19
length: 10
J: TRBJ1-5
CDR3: ATTDSNQPQH

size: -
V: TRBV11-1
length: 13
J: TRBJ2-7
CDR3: ASSLGGVGVHEQY

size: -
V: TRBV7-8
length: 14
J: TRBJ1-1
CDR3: ASSFKGQGGDTEAF

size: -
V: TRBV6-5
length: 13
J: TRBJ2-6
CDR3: ASSVGQGGANVLT

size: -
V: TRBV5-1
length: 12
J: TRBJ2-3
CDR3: ASSLVAVEDTQY

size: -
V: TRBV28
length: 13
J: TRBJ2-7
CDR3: ASSLTGTGVYEQY

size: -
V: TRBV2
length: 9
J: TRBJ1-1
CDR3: ASRGQREAF

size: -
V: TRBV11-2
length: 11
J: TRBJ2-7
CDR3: ASRQGHSYEQY

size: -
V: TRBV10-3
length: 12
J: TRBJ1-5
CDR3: AISGQGNRQPQH

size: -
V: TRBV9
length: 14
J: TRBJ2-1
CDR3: ASSEYTNRLTFEQF

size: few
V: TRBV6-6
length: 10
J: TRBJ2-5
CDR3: ATKLAQETQY

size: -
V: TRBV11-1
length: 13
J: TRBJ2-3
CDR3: ASSYGLAITDTQY

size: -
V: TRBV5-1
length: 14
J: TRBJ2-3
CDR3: ASSLPQGGVTDTQY

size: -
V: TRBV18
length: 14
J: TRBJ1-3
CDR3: ASSPPQGSSGNTIY

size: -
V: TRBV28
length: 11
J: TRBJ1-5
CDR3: ASSQRGNQPQH

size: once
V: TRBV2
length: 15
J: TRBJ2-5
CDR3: ASSEAARTRREETQY

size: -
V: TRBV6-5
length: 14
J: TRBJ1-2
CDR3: ASSYFPGTGNYGYT

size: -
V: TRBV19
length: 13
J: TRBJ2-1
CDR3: ASSAASGSHNEQF

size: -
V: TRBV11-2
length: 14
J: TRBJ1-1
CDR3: ASSLVLSGSGTEAF

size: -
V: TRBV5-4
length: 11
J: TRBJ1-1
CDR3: ASSLPGSAEAF

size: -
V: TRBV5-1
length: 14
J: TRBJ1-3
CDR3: ASRKGQGPTGNTIY

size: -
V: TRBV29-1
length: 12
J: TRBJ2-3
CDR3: SARDRGLTDTQY

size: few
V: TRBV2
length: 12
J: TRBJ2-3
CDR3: ASGGLAVADTQY